This T cell receptor beta chain is drawn from a study of blood T cell repertoires in COVID-19. Study background: The cDNA or gDNA used as material had been derived from T cells, B-cell-depleted T cells, or PBMCs.

Per the original data handling: For nucleated cells, counts were estimated from reference gene primer amplification. The protocol was immunoSEQ multiplex PCR, while the TCRdb copy is restricted to in-frame clones and leaves out a portion. For V, J and clone size, that table is used; D and trimming come from the DNA. This sample has about 260,000 clones, with more than 75% found just once. V was cut by 3 bases and J by 5 bases, with 8 bases left in between. Germline CDR1 KGHSH, CDR2 LQKENI. The CDR3 runs to 12 residues. The chain links TRBV18 to TRBJ2-7; no clear D. Sequencing was performed on peripheral blood. This sequence originates from a middle-aged man with active or convalescent COVID-19. The CDR3 sequence: CASSPLLNEQYF. CDR3 DNA sequence: TGTGCCAGCTCACCGTTACTTAACGAGCAGTACTTC. Full variable domain (missing parts from reference TRBV18 and TRBJ2-7): NAGVMQNPRHLVRRRGQEARLRCSPMKGHSHVYWYRQLPEEGLKFMVYLQKENIIDESGMPKERFSAEFPKEGPSILRIQQVVRGDSAAYFCASSPLLNEQYFGPGTRLTVT.